The entry below gives a single T cell receptor (beta chain) sequence along with its context. This clonotype has a count of ten or more. Its cognate antigen has yet to be identified. Per-base qualities were not stored, and no clone one base away is much larger. Graves' hyperthyroidism was defined as stable when no progression to ophthalmopathy occurred over 18 months of follow-up. Hyperthyroidism patients were newly diagnosed, had a disease duration of under 2 months, and were aged 18 to 65 years. Any patient with an uncontrolled infection, another autoimmune disease, pregnancy or lactation was excluded. Diagnoses relied on clinical symptoms, serum thyroxine and TRAb, thyroid ultrasound and orbital computed tomography. PBMCs were isolated from 7.5 to 10 ml of fresh peripheral blood by Ficoll-Paque density gradient centrifugation. Total RNA was extracted with Trizol reagent, and quality was checked on an Agilent 2100 Bioanalyzer.

These data belong to a study of T cells in Graves' hyperthyroidism and ophthalmopathy (dated by TCRdb to about 2019). In the study overall: Peripheral blood was collected at initial diagnosis, before any treatment. TCR V-J signatures able to tell the groups apart were searched for in a discovery cohort of 95 or so patients, of whom roughly 42 had Graves' ophthalmopathy and roughly 58 had stable Graves' hyperthyroidism. Prospective prediction of ophthalmopathy was tested in an independent validation cohort consisting of fewer than 20 hyperthyroidism patients and around 16 patients who later progressed to ophthalmopathy. For training and testing, the approximately 92 patients in the discovery cohort were randomly divided in a 7:3 ratio. The study also compared thyroid tissue and blood T-cell repertoires from roughly six Graves' hyperthyroidism patients. Following sampling, methimazole starting at 30 mg daily was given to hyperthyroidism patients, and high-dose intravenous methylprednisolone was given to ophthalmopathy patients. TCR Vbeta CDR3 sequencing of 120 to 150 peripheral blood samples (over 40 ophthalmopathy, 75 or so hyperthyroidism and some 17 progressor patients) is reported in the paper.

TCR beta CDR3 regions were amplified from RNA transcripts. For the first round of RT-PCR on the TCR CDR3, the HTBI primer set was used together with the Qiagen OneStep RT-PCR kit. A second multiplex PCR round built the libraries, followed by size selection and purification. Paired-end sequencing of the libraries was performed with 100 bp reads on an Illumina HiSeq2000. Per the source publication's procedure: Raw data were processed with SOAPnuke, discarding reads with adapters, uncalled bases, mean Phred below 15, or no exact constant-primer or identifier match. COPE v1.2.5 was used to merge high-quality paired reads, and clonotypes were defined as unique nucleotide sequences. Clonotypes were aligned to IMGT TRBV, TRBD and TRBJ reference segments using MiTCR v1.1. The analysis was restricted to V-J combinations with a frequency above 0.0001, which together covered about 99% of the repertoires. The TCS score was defined as the ratio of F50 (clonal expansion) to E x V (chaos), calculated using BLOSUM62-based TCRdist between CDR3 peptides within each V-J. Welch's t-statistics and random forest reduced approximately 520 V-J features to 13, which were used in a naive Bayes classifier (R e1071). TCRdb applied fastp at Q25 and MiXCR to the public reads, then kept only in-frame beta chains. Identical CDR3 protein sequences are pooled into one entry, listed with their most common genes and DNA. Here the V and J calls rest on TCRdb's processing, not on the authors' analysis. The sample has some 500,000 distinct CDR3 sequences on record, around 14% of them singletons. The ten top clones hold around a sixth of the sample.

The paper as a whole reports these results and caveats: Blood samples also contained most of the expanded thyroid clonotypes (frequency above 0.001), which suggests that blood repertoires may reflect thyroid immune responses. In cross-validation, a model built on a 13 V-J signature told ophthalmopathy apart from stable hyperthyroidism with about 90% sensitivity and about 81% specificity, and in testing the same model reached 80%/75%. In validation, progression to ophthalmopathy was predicted by the model with 55% to 71% sensitivity and roughly 76% specificity, a median of around 6.5 months before onset. No statistical method was used to set the sample size in advance, and investigators knew the group allocation.

Sequencing was done on a sample of blood. This TCR was sampled from a woman aged 18-30 years with Graves' hyperthyroidism.

The CDR3 region: CASSQATYEQYF. The nucleotide sequence reads TGTGCCAGCAGCCAAGCGACATACGAGCAGTACTTC. The chain links TRBV25-1 with TRBJ2-7; the D gene assignment is ambiguous. V gives up 6 bases and J gives up 4 bases, and the segment between their germline ends measures 10 bases. The germline V gene gives CDR1 as MGHDK and CDR2 as SYGVNS. From cysteine to phenylalanine, the CDR3 is 12 amino acids long. The sequence is cut down to CDR3 DNA, 36 bases in frame from base 1.